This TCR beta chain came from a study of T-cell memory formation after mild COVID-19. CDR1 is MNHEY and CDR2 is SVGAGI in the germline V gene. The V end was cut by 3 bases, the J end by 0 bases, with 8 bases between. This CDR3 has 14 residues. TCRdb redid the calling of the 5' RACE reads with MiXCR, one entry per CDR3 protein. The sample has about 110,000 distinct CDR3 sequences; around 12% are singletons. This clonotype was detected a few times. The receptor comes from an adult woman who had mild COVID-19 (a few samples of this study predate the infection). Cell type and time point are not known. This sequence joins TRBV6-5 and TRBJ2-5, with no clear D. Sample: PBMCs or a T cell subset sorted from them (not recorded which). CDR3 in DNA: TGTGCCAGCAGTTATGATCGGGACCAAGAGACCCAGTACTTC. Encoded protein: CASSYDRDQETQYF.